This entry describes one TCR beta chain. Its antigen has not been determined. The record has no base qualities; no much larger clone is one base away. The data were obtained in a study of blood T cell repertoires in COVID-19 (dated by TCRdb to the early 2020s). Context from the whole study: Samples from collaborators originated in the United States, Italy and Spain and spanned both the acute and convalescent phases of COVID-19. The material from the prospective study consisted of cDNA or gDNA derived from T cells, B-cell-depleted T cells, or PBMCs. Subjects who had been exposed to COVID-19, were actively infected with it, or had recovered from it provided the deeply sampled blood TCRbeta repertoires that made up the dataset. A freely available public database, intended as a resource for researchers studying the immune response to SARS-CoV-2, is where the repertoires were released. The samples were drawn from the first 160 participants of the ongoing ImmuneRACE study and from some 1,300 subjects provided by 6 global collaborators. A de-identified subject ID, COVID-19 status, age in years and sex were almost always included in the sample metadata. Where available, HLA class I and class II types were taken from metadata supplied by the sample provider and were not determined by assay-based typing. What the authors observed across the whole study: The amount of clinical and demographic metadata varied by source and participant and was provided uncurated.

TCRbeta CDR3 regions were amplified from genomic DNA by means of the immunoSEQ Assay, a bias-controlled multiplex PCR. The authors' pipeline ran thus. Nucleated cell counts per sample were estimated from amplification of reference gene primers within the assay. Sequence reads were collapsed and filtered to measure the absolute abundance of every unique TCRbeta CDR3 rearrangement. For each sample, productive Simpson clonality was calculated as the square root of Simpson's diversity index over productive rearrangements. TCRdb retrieved this table from immuneACCESS and kept in-frame rearrangements only. Not all clones are present; in checked studies, unresolved V genes account for under half, and no reason is known for the remainder. V, J and clone size reflect that table, while D and trimming were determined from the DNA. The sample yields just under 65,000 clones; around 82% were counted once. The ten largest clones add up to approximately 15% of the sample.

One collaborating source in Seattle enrolled patients during active infection and followed them longitudinally through the course of disease. The collaborating institutions used their own protocols to collect whole blood in K2EDTA tubes. For TCRbeta analysis, collaborators shipped samples as frozen whole blood, isolated PBMCs, or DNA extracted from either of those sample types. The source of this sequence is a man aged 55 to 69 with COVID-19, enrolled during active disease. Material: peripheral blood.

The DNA reads as follows: TGTGCCAGCAGTTTACAGGGGGCCGGCACAGATACGCAGTATTTT. It translates to CASSLQGAGTDTQYF. The sequence links TRBV27 to TRBJ2-3, with 8 central nucleotides matching TRBD1. Reading from cysteine to phenylalanine, the CDR3 counts 15 amino acids. Just the 45-base CDR3 DNA is kept, in frame starting at base 1. CDR1 and CDR2, per the germline V gene (reference sequence), are MNHEY and SMNVEV. Compared with germline, V lacks 2 bases and J lacks 1 base; bases without a gene match: 2.